Each of the 15 T cell receptor beta chains below was sequenced from the same sample in a study of identical twins. Using its own MiXCR run on the 5' RACE reads, TCRdb lists one record per CDR3 protein. The table includes hundreds of thousands of distinct CDR3 sequences, less than 7% detected once. The specimen was naive T cells sorted from blood. These receptors were collected from a man aged 18 to 30 in good health.

J is TRBJ2-1 and V is TRBV29-1; D not certain. Per germline, CDR1 SQVTM and CDR2 ANQGSEA. V was pared by 6 bases and J by 10 bases, with 25 bases between. This CDR3 has 15 residues. CDR3 DNA sequence: TGCAGCGTCACCCCTTTAGACTCGAACCCCCAGGAGCAGTTCTTC. Translated, it gives CSVTPLDSNPQEQFF.

Only a few counts were recorded for this clonotype. J is TRBJ1-1 and V is TRBV7-9, with 12 bases identical to TRBD1. V was pared by 5 bases and J by 7 bases, with 11 bases of the junction left unmatched. CDR1 is SEHNR and CDR2 is FQNEAQ in the germline V gene (reference sequence). The CDR3 covers 16 residues. The CDR3 is CASSGGTGGFLGEAFF. CDR3 DNA: TGTGCCAGCAGCGGTGGGACAGGGGGCTTCTTGGGTGAAGCTTTCTTT.

This clonotype was counted ten times or more. This rearrangement joins TRBV7-2 to TRBJ2-3; D unclear. Germline CDR1 reads SGHTA; CDR2 reads FQGNSA. This CDR3 contains 13 residues. The V end lost 1 base, the J end lost 14 bases, and 16 bases lay between the germline ends. Here the CDR3 reads CASSLGERLHPYF. The CDR3 nucleotides are TGTGCCAGCAGCTTAGGAGAGCGACTTCATCCGTATTTT.

This clonotype was found many times. This chain links TRBV7-6 with TRBJ1-4; D is uncertain. V shed 2 bases and J shed 0 bases, with 7 bases lying between them. The V gene's germline CDR1 is SGHVS and CDR2 FNYEAQ. The CDR3 consists of 15 residues. The CDR3 bases are TGTGCCAGCAGCTTAATCGCGGCAACTAATGAAAAACTGTTTTTT. Its translation is CASSLIAATNEKLFF.

The CDR3 DNA sequence: TGCAGTGCTATTTCGGTCGGAGAGACCCAGTACTTC. It yields the protein CSAISVGETQYF. This chain connects TRBV20-1 to TRBJ2-5; D uncertain. The CDR3 runs 12 residues. Trimming pared 4 bases from V and 4 bases from J, leaving 10 bases between. The germline V gene encodes CDR1 DFQATT and CDR2 SNEGSKA (reference sequence).

V gene TRBV2 combines with J gene TRBJ2-1; D call uncertain. V was pared by 8 bases and J by 5 bases, with 7 bases between. There are 11 residues in the CDR3. Germline V gene lookup returns CDR1 SNHLY and CDR2 FYNNEI. CDR3 bases: TGTGCCAGCTGGCTGAACAATGAGCAGTTCTTC. It codes for CASWLNNEQFF.

At least ten counts were recorded for this clonotype. This sequence joins TRBV10-2 and TRBJ2-5; TRBD2 matches at 11 bases. CDR3 length equals 15 residues. CDR1 is WSHSY and CDR2 is SAAADI in the germline V gene. V lost 3 bases, J lost 4 bases, and 4 bases stayed unmatched. CDR3 region: CASSDTSGSGETQYF. Here the CDR3 DNA reads TGCGCCAGCAGTGACACTAGCGGGAGCGGAGAGACCCAGTACTTC.

The chain links TRBV5-1 to TRBJ2-7; 9 positions match TRBD1. The germline gives CDR1 SGHRS, CDR2 YFSETQ. The trim removed 4 bases at V and 6 bases at J, leaving 5 bases unmatched. The CDR3 runs 13 residues. Here the CDR3 reads CASSVTTGGEQYV. In DNA form, the CDR3 reads TGCGCCAGCAGCGTAACGACAGGGGGCGAGCAGTACGTC.

This clonotype was seen a few times. The rearrangement joins TRBV15 to TRBJ2-2; 10 positions agree with TRBD1. Unmatched junction bases numbered 8, after V lost 0 bases and J lost 7 bases. This CDR3 contains 17 residues. Germline values: CDR1 LNHNV, CDR2 YYDKDF (reference sequence). CDR3: CATSRERRQGAIGELFF. The CDR3 nucleotides read TGTGCCACCAGCAGAGAAAGGAGACAGGGGGCAATCGGGGAGCTGTTTTTT.

Only a few counts were recorded for this clonotype. The J gene is TRBJ2-2, the V gene TRBV20-1, with 8 bases identical to TRBD2. The germline gives CDR1 DFQATT, CDR2 SNEGSKA (reference sequence). The CDR3 has 17 residues. V gave up 5 bases and J gave up 1 base; unmatched junction bases: 12. CDR3 protein: CSARLDRGLGNTGELFF. The CDR3 region has the DNA TGCAGTGCTCGACTCGACCGGGGACTAGGGAACACCGGGGAGCTGTTTTTT.

This clonotype was seen at least ten times. The chain joins TRBV5-1 to TRBJ2-1; 8 nucleotides align to TRBD1. V lost 0 bases, J lost 5 bases, and 4 bases stayed unmatched. Per germline, CDR1 SGHRS and CDR2 YFSETQ. There are 15 residues in the CDR3. The CDR3 loop reads CASSLVDREDNEQFF. In DNA, the CDR3 is TGCGCCAGCAGCTTGGTGGACAGGGAGGACAATGAGCAGTTCTTC.

This clonotype occurred a few times. The chain employs TRBV7-6 and TRBJ2-2; 7 bases fit TRBD2. The CDR3 is 16 residues long. Looked up from germline, CDR1 is SGHVS and CDR2 is FNYEAQ. J gave up 7 bases and V 4 bases, and 12 bases lay outside the gene matches. CDR3 DNA: TGTGCCAGCAGCTCCCCTCTAGCGGACCCTGTCGGGGAGCTGTTTTTT. Its translation: CASSSPLADPVGELFF.

In this sample, this clonotype turned up many times. The chain couples TRBV20-1 to TRBJ1-5; possibly TRBD1 for D (6 bases). The CDR3 consists of 15 residues. The germline CDR1 and CDR2 sequences are DFQATT and SNEGSKA (reference sequence). V lost 6 bases and J lost 2, with 17 bases in between. CDR3 sequence reads: CSAPRGKRGNQPQHF. In nucleotides, the CDR3 is TGCAGTGCCCCCAGGGGAAAGCGAGGCAATCAGCCCCAGCATTTT.

The V call is TRBV9, the J call TRBJ2-3, with TRBD2 as a possible D gene (6 bases). The CDR3 length is 15 residues. V lost 0 bases and J lost 6, with 14 bases in between. Germline V lookup: CDR1 SGDLS, CDR2 YYNGEE. The CDR3 bases are TGTGCCAGCAGCGTAGTAACGGGAGCCGCGGATACGCAGTATTTT. Translated, it gives CASSVVTGAADTQYF.

In nucleotides, the CDR3 is TGTGCTAGTGGTTCCACTAACCCGACTAGCGGGGTTTACAATGAGCAGTTCTTC. Amino acids: CASGSTNPTSGVYNEQFF. This chain uses TRBV12-5 with TRBJ2-1; TRBD2 matches at 11 bases. V was pared by 4 bases and J by 4 bases, with 12 bases of the junction left unmatched. The CDR3 spans 18 residues. Germline CDR1 LGHNT, CDR2 FRNRAP.